A selection of T cell receptor beta chains follows, all from one sample in a study of technical replicates of blood from four donors. Clones were read by immunoSEQ multiplex PCR, and TCRdb kept only the in-frame ones, dropping some. The repertoire has about 67,000 clones, 98% of them found once; the top ten carry over 0.15%. The sample taken for sequencing was T cells isolated from PBMCs. Receptors originate from a human donor in good health. CDR3s include the opening cysteine and the closing phenylalanine or tryptophan. The D gene is left open where the match is weak. Part of the rows lack a size; the others show once, few, many or a class for expanded clones.

clone_size | d_call | j_call | v_call | cdr3_nt | cdr3_aa
. | TRBD1 | TRBJ1-2 | TRBV13 | TGTGCCAGCAGCCGAGGGGACAGGGGAAGCTATGGCTACACCTTC | CASSRGDRGSYGYTF
once | TRBD2 | TRBJ2-7 | TRBV5-4 | TGTGCCAGCAGCTCTACTAGCGGGAGGGCCGATGAGCAGTACTTC | CASSSTSGRADEQYF
few | TRBD2 | TRBJ2-1 | TRBV6-6 | TGTGCCAGCAGTTACAGTACGAGACTAGCGAAGAATGAGCAGTTCTTC | CASSYSTRLAKNEQFF
. | TRBD1 | TRBJ2-2 | TRBV28 | TGTGCCAGCAGTTCGCCGGGACAGGGAACCGGGGAGCTGTTTTTT | CASSSPGQGTGELFF
. | TRBD1 | TRBJ1-5 | TRBV15 | TGTGCCACCAGCAGTAGACAGGGGGGGAGACAGCCCCAGCATTTT | CATSSRQGGRQPQHF
. | . | TRBJ1-4 | TRBV7-6 | TGTGCCAGCAGTCGAGGACTAGGGGGTTATGATGAAAAACTGTTTTTT | CASSRGLGGYDEKLFF
. | . | TRBJ2-1 | TRBV10-1 | TGCGCCAGCAGCGACTTTCTAGCGACGAGCTCCAATGAGCAGTTCTTC | CASSDFLATSSNEQFF
. | . | TRBJ2-3 | TRBV27 | TGTGCCAGCAGTTTCGGGGATACGCAGTATTTT | CASSFGDTQYF
. | TRBD1 | TRBJ1-2 | TRBV5-6 | TGTGCCAGCAGAAATCCCGGACAGGCTAACTATGGCTACACCTTC | CASRNPGQANYGYTF
. | . | TRBJ1-1 | TRBV4-1 | TGCGCCAGCAGCCGGGGAGGGTTGGACACTGAAGCTTTCTTT | CASSRGGLDTEAFF
once | . | TRBJ1-1 | TRBV9 | TGTGCCAGCAGCGTAACCGGTAGCAACACTGAAGCTTTCTTT | CASSVTGSNTEAFF
. | TRBD1 | TRBJ1-5 | TRBV29-1 | TGCAGCGTTGTGGGACAGGGGTCGGGGCAGCCCCAGCATTTT | CSVVGQGSGQPQHF
. | TRBD1 | TRBJ1-1 | TRBV25-1 | TGTGCCAGCAGTGATTGGGACAGTCCTGAAGCTTTCTTT | CASSDWDSPEAFF
. | TRBD1 | TRBJ1-5 | TRBV7-3 | TGTGCCAGCAGCTACGGGACAGGGTGGGGCAATCAGCCCCAGCATTTT | CASSYGTGWGNQPQHF
. | . | TRBJ1-1 | TRBV27 | TGTGCCAGCAGTTTATGGGGGGGACGGACGAACACTGAAGCTTTCTTT | CASSLWGGRTNTEAFF
. | TRBD1 | TRBJ2-7 | TRBV2 | TGTGCCAGCAGCATCCGGGACAGGGAAATGGGGCAGTACTTC | CASSIRDREMGQYF
. | . | TRBJ1-1 | TRBV7-7 | TGTGCCAGCAGCCCATTAGGGCAGGGCCGGAACACTGAAGCTTTCTTT | CASSPLGQGRNTEAFF
. | . | TRBJ2-4 | TRBV14 | TGTGCCAGCAGCCAAGTGGGGGGAGCCAAAAACATTCAGTACTTC | CASSQVGGAKNIQYF
. | TRBD1 | TRBJ1-3 | TRBV5-5 | TGTGCCAGCAGCTGGGACAGGGGAAACACCATATATTTT | CASSWDRGNTIYF
. | . | TRBJ1-2 | TRBV7-9 | TGTGCCGTGACTGGGAGGGATTTGGATGGCTACACCTTC | CAVTGRDLDGYTF
. | . | TRBJ1-4 | TRBV25-1 | TGTGCCAGCAGTGAATTTGGAGGGGCTAATGAAAAACTGTTTTTT | CASSEFGGANEKLFF
. | TRBD2 | TRBJ2-3 | TRBV7-9 | TGTGCCAGCAGCTTATCCGGGACTAGCATTCATACGCAGTATTTT | CASSLSGTSIHTQYF
. | . | TRBJ2-5 | TRBV25-1 | TGTGCCAGCAGTGCCCGGGGTTTTGGGGAGACCCAGTACTTC | CASSARGFGETQYF
. | TRBD1 | TRBJ1-1 | TRBV12-5 | TGTGCTAGTGGTTTGCTTCGGACAGGGCGGGTAGGTGGGAACACTGAAGCTTTCTTT | CASGLLRTGRVGGNTEAFF
. | TRBD2 | TRBJ2-3 | TRBV7-9 | TGTGCCAGCAGCCCTAGCGGGGATACGCAGTATTTT | CASSPSGDTQYF
. | TRBD2 | TRBJ2-1 | TRBV19 | TGTGCCAGTAGTACCCGGGGACTAGCGGGAGAGAGCAATGAGCAGTTCTTC | CASSTRGLAGESNEQFF
. | . | TRBJ1-1 | TRBV2 | TGTGCCAGCAGTGACAGGGGCATGAACACTGAAGCTTTCTTT | CASSDRGMNTEAFF
. | . | TRBJ2-2 | TRBV5-1 | TGCGCCAGCAGCCCGACAGGGAACACCGGGGAGCTGTTTTTT | CASSPTGNTGELFF
. | . | TRBJ2-7 | TRBV13 | TGTGCCAGCAGCTTACGGATAGGGAGCTCTCACGAGCAGTACTTC | CASSLRIGSSHEQYF
. | TRBD1 | TRBJ1-2 | TRBV5-6 | TGTGCCAGCAGCTTGGGGGACAGGTCTCCGAGCTATGGCTACACCTTC | CASSLGDRSPSYGYTF
. | . | TRBJ1-1 | TRBV29-1 | TGCAGCGTTGATCTAGGGGTCGACACTGAAGCTTTCTTT | CSVDLGVDTEAFF
. | . | TRBJ2-7 | TRBV2 | TGTGCCAGCAGTGAGGAGTCCGAGCAGTACTTC | CASSEESEQYF
. | . | TRBJ1-5 | TRBV2 | TGTGCCAGCAGTGAACAGGGAGGAGGACAGCCCCAGCATTTT | CASSEQGGGQPQHF
. | TRBD2 | TRBJ2-3 | TRBV11-2 | TGTGCCAGCAGCCGAAATCCGGGACTAGCGGGGGGATACATGGGCACGCAGTATTTT | CASSRNPGLAGGYMGTQYF
. | TRBD1 | TRBJ2-7 | TRBV9 | TGTGCCAGCAGCGTAGGGGACAGCGAATACGAGCAGTACTTC | CASSVGDSEYEQYF
. | TRBD2 | TRBJ2-1 | TRBV28 | TGTGCCAGCAGTTTTAGCGGGAGTACGTCCTACAATGAGCAGTTCTTC | CASSFSGSTSYNEQFF
. | . | TRBJ1-2 | TRBV5-1 | TGCGCCAGCAGCTTGGGATCCGGGACTCCGATGGATGGCTACACCTTC | CASSLGSGTPMDGYTF
. | . | TRBJ2-3 | TRBV27 | TGTGCCAGCAGTTCGGGGGGCGGAGATACGCAGTATTTT | CASSSGGGDTQYF
. | . | TRBJ2-7 | TRBV5-5 | TGTGCCAGCAGCTTATGGCACAGGGACGAGCAGTACTTC | CASSLWHRDEQYF
. | TRBD1 | TRBJ1-6 | TRBV6-5 | TGTGCCAGCAGTTACTTCCAGGGGGGCGGAAATTCACCCCTCCACTTT | CASSYFQGGGNSPLHF
. | . | TRBJ2-5 | TRBV18 | TGTGCCAGCTCACTCATACTAGAGACCCAGTACTTC | CASSLILETQYF
. | . | TRBJ2-7 | TRBV6-5 | TGTGCCAGCAGCACCCCGGGACACCTCTACGAGCAGTACTTC | CASSTPGHLYEQYF
. | . | TRBJ1-5 | TRBV10-2 | TGCGCCACCAAAAAGGGGAAGAATGGAGCTCAGCCCCAGCATTTT | CATKKGKNGAQPQHF
. | . | TRBJ2-2 | TRBV19 | TGTGCCAGTAGTATAGGACAAGCGAACACCGGGGAGCTGTTTTTT | CASSIGQANTGELFF
once | TRBD1 | TRBJ1-6 | TRBV19 | TGTGCCACCTCCTCGACAGGGATGAATAATTCACCCCTCCACTTT | CATSSTGMNNSPLHF
. | . | TRBJ2-7 | TRBV7-8 | TGTGCCAGCAGCTCAGGGACTCTCTCCTACGAGCAGTACTTC | CASSSGTLSYEQYF
. | . | TRBJ2-6 | TRBV5-1 | TGCGCCAGCAGCTTGGACCTTCCTACCGCTTCTGGGGCCAACGTCCTGACTTTC | CASSLDLPTASGANVLTF
. | . | TRBJ1-5 | TRBV6-1 | TGTGCCAGCCTGATACAGGGAACCAGCAATCAGCCCCAGCATTTT | CASLIQGTSNQPQHF
. | TRBD1 | TRBJ1-3 | TRBV5-1 | TGCGCCAGCAGCTTTGCGGGACAGGATGTCGGCGTTGGAAACACCATATATTTT | CASSFAGQDVGVGNTIYF
. | TRBD1 | TRBJ1-5 | TRBV4-1 | TGCGCCAGCGGAGCAACAGGGGGCGGTCCCCAGCATTTT | CASGATGGGPQHF
. | . | TRBJ1-1 | TRBV6-1 | TGTGCCAGCAGTGAAGCCGGGGGGATGGGTGCTGAAGCTTTCTTT | CASSEAGGMGAEAFF
. | . | TRBJ2-7 | TRBV11-2 | TGTGCCAGCAGCTCGAGCTTGGACAAGGTCTCCGAGCAGTACTTC | CASSSSLDKVSEQYF
. | TRBD1 | TRBJ2-7 | TRBV7-9 | TGTGCCAGCAGCCACAGGACAGGGGAGAACGAGCAGTACTTC | CASSHRTGENEQYF
. | . | TRBJ1-3 | TRBV10-3 | TGTGCCATCGGCACAGGAAGGGGAAACACCATATATTTT | CAIGTGRGNTIYF
. | TRBD1 | TRBJ2-1 | TRBV19 | TGTGCCAGTAGTATCGACAGGGGGCTTTTAGATGAGCAGTTCTTC | CASSIDRGLLDEQFF
. | TRBD1 | TRBJ2-2 | TRBV5-1 | TGCGCCAGCAGCGCCGGACAGGGAACGGGCGGGGAGCTGTTTTTT | CASSAGQGTGGELFF
. | TRBD1 | TRBJ2-3 | TRBV5-5 | TGTGCCAGCAGCTTGACAGGGGAAGTCACAGATACGCAGTATTTT | CASSLTGEVTDTQYF